This T cell receptor (beta chain) stems from a study of T cells in Graves' hyperthyroidism and ophthalmopathy. Study-wide results and caveats: Blood held most thyroid clonotypes expanded above 0.001 frequency.

Exclusion criteria comprised uncontrolled infection, other autoimmune disease, pregnancy or lactation. Amplified TCR beta CDR3 regions came from RNA transcripts. Using the HTBI primer set, a first-round RT-PCR was run on the TCR CDR3. TCRdb reprocessed the multiplex PCR reads via MiXCR and lists one record per CDR3 protein. The table shows around 350,000 distinct CDR3 sequences, with approximately 18% occurring only once. Note on this clonotype: Its antigen is unidentified. This clone may be a read error of a much larger clone one base away.

CDR1 MNHNS and CDR2 SASEGT come from the germline V gene. This CDR3 has 11 residues. Sequenced material: blood. The V call is TRBV6-1, the J call TRBJ1-2, with D uncertain. This sequence originates from a young woman with Graves' hyperthyroidism that later progressed to Graves' ophthalmopathy. In nucleotides, the CDR3 is TGTGCCAGCAGCCGAGGTTATGGCTACATCTTC. This encodes CASSRGYGYIF.